These 13 T cell receptor beta chains came from one sample sequenced in a study of T cells in Graves' hyperthyroidism and ophthalmopathy. Amplification of TCR beta CDR3 regions used RNA as the template. HTBI primers were employed in a first-round RT-PCR of the TCR CDR3. TCRdb independently ran MiXCR on the multiplex PCR reads; one entry per CDR3 protein. This repertoire shows about 420,000 distinct CDR3 sequences, 12% to 15% found once; its top ten account for 5% to 6%. The sequenced sample consisted of blood. Source of these receptors: a young woman with Graves' hyperthyroidism.

This sequence joins TRBV5-1 and TRBJ2-7, with D perhaps being TRBD1 or TRBD2 (5 bases each). The V end lost 6 bases, the J end lost 6 bases, and 19 bases lay between the germline ends. This CDR3 has 14 residues. CDR1 is SGHRS and CDR2 is YFSETQ in the germline V gene. CDR3 region: CASTSGRTGAEQYF. CDR3 bases: TGCGCCAGCACATCCGGACGGACCGGGGCCGAGCAGTACTTC.

This clonotype showed up many times. The V and J genes are TRBV18 and TRBJ1-5; no definite D call. This CDR3 contains 12 residues. V lost 4 bases and J 3 bases, leaving 4 bases between the germline ends. CDR1 and CDR2 from the germline V gene are KGHSH and LQKENI. This CDR3 reads CASSRDNQPQHF. In nucleotides, the CDR3 is TGTGCCAGCTCACGCGACAATCAGCCCCAGCATTTT.

The V gene is TRBV12-3 or TRBV12-4, the J gene TRBJ2-5; D might be TRBD1 or TRBD2, each matching 6 bases. This CDR3 spans 14 amino acids. V was cut by 4 bases and J by 2 bases, with 11 bases left in between. The DNA for the CDR3 is TGTGCCAGCAGTTGGAGGGGGAGTCAAGAGACCCAGTACTTC. Its translation is CASSWRGSQETQYF.

This clonotype has just a few counts. The chain recombines TRBV6-5 with TRBJ2-7; 10 positions match TRBD1. Germline V CDR1 and CDR2: MNHEY, SVGAGI. V gave up 2 bases and J gave up 3 bases; unmatched junction bases: 4. The CDR3 is 15 amino acids. The CDR3 sequence: CASSYGTGAIYEQYF. DNA for the CDR3: TGTGCCAGCAGTTACGGGACAGGGGCAATCTACGAGCAGTACTTC.

The J gene is TRBJ2-5, the V gene TRBV19, with 9 positions matching TRBD1. Trimming at V came to 3 bases and at J to 2 bases, leaving 7 bases not matched to a gene. CDR1 is LNHDA, CDR2 SQIVND, per germline (reference sequence). This CDR3 has 16 amino acids. The CDR3: CASSISWDRVQETQYF. DNA of the CDR3: TGTGCCAGTAGTATTTCGTGGGACAGGGTGCAAGAGACCCAGTACTTC.

This clonotype was observed many times. The J gene is TRBJ2-2, the V gene TRBV5-6, with 8 bases matching TRBD2. This CDR3 has 16 amino acids. The germline V gene has CDR1 SGHDT and CDR2 YYEEEE. Trimming at V came to 3 bases and at J to 4 bases, leaving 8 bases not matched to a gene. The chain's CDR3 is CASSSWGTSFTGELFF. For the CDR3, the DNA is TGTGCCAGCAGCTCTTGGGGGACTAGTTTCACCGGGGAGCTGTTTTTT.

There are many counts of this clonotype. The V gene is TRBV28, the J gene TRBJ2-3, with D unresolved. The V end lost 2 bases, the J end lost 1 base, and 10 bases lay between the germline ends. CDR1 is MDHEN, CDR2 SYDVKM, per germline. CDR3 length: 15 residues. The chain's CDR3 is CASSLLNPGTDTQYF. As DNA, the CDR3 is TGTGCCAGCAGTTTACTGAACCCCGGCACAGATACGCAGTATTTT.

This clonotype was detected only a few times. The V call is TRBV20-1, the J call TRBJ2-3; 10 nucleotides line up with TRBD2. V shed 2 bases and J 7 bases; nucleotides not matched to a gene: 9. The CDR3 has 15 amino acids. CDR1 DFQATT and CDR2 SNEGSKA come from the germline V gene (reference sequence). The CDR3 protein is CSARKAGGSYNTQYF. The CDR3 bases are TGCAGTGCTAGAAAAGCGGGAGGGTCCTATAATACGCAGTATTTT.

In this sample, this clonotype turned up a few times. This chain joins TRBV3-1 and TRBJ2-7; TRBD2 is a possible D gene (5 bases). This CDR3 has 15 residues. Germline CDR1 is LGHDT and CDR2 is YNNKEL (reference sequence). V lost 2 bases to trimming and J lost 7 bases, with 18 bases between them. In DNA form, the CDR3 reads TGTGCCAGCAGCCAAAATCCGTTTGTATCGGGGGAGCAGTACTTC. This codes for CASSQNPFVSGEQYF.

CDR3 amino acids: CSVQKGLSNEKLFF. The CDR3 nucleotides read TGCAGCGTCCAGAAGGGGTTAAGTAATGAAAAACTGTTTTTT. This chain connects TRBV29-1 to TRBJ1-4; TRBD1 might be the D (5 bases). Trimming cost V 6 bases and J 4 bases, with 15 bases left between them. Per germline, CDR1 SQVTM and CDR2 ANQGSEA. The CDR3 is made up of 14 amino acids. The full variable domain, in which reference TRBV29-1 and TRBJ1-4 provide the parts outside the CDR3, is SAVISQKPSRDICQRGTSLTIQCQVDSQVTMMFWYRQQPGQSLTLIATANQGSEATYESGFVIDKFPISRPNLTFSTLTVSNMSPEDSSIYLCSVQKGLSNEKLFFGSGTQLSVL.

At least ten counts were recorded for this clonotype. The CDR3, as DNA: TGTGCCAGCAGCCAAGCAGGCCTCTATGGCTACACCTTC. This encodes CASSQAGLYGYTF. The rearrangement joins TRBV3-1 to TRBJ1-2, with unresolved D. Germline loops: CDR1 LGHDT, CDR2 YNNKEL (reference sequence). Trimming left V 1 base short and J 4 bases short, with 7 bases between. This CDR3 is 13 amino acids long.

At least ten counts were recorded for this clonotype. The chain uses TRBV28 and TRBJ2-7; D possibly corresponds to TRBD1 (5 bases). With 1 base removed from V and 0 bases from J, the gap between germline ends came to 7 bases. Germline CDR1 MDHEN, CDR2 SYDVKM. The CDR3 has 14 residues. CDR3 nucleotides: TGTGCCAGCAGTTTATTCCAGGGCTCCTACGAGCAGTACTTC. It is translated as CASSLFQGSYEQYF. The full variable domain, completed using reference TRBV28 and TRBJ2-7, is DVKVTQSSRYLVKRTGEKVFLECVQDMDHENMFWYRQDPGLGLRLIYFSYDVKMKEKGDIPEGYSVSREKKERFSLILESASTNQTSMYLCASSLFQGSYEQYFGPGTRLTVT.

The table lists this clonotype with a few counts. This chain links TRBV12-3 or TRBV12-4 with TRBJ1-5, with a tentative D call TRBD1 (5 bases). Trimming removed 3 bases from V and 9 bases from J, with 21 bases in between. The length of the CDR3 is 16 residues. The CDR3: CASSFGMVAGQGPQHF. CDR3 sequence (DNA): TGTGCCAGCAGTTTTGGTATGGTTGCGGGGCAGGGGCCCCAGCATTTT.